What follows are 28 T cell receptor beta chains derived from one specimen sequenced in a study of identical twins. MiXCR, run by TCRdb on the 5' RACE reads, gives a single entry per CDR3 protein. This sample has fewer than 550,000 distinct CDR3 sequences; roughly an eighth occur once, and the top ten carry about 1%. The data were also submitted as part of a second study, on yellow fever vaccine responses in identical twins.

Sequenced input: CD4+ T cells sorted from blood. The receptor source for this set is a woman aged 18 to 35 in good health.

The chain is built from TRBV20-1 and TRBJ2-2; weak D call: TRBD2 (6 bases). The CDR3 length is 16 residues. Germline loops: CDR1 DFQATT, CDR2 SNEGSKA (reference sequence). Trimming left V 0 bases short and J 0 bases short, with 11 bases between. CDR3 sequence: CSARDRAGANTGELFF. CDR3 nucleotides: TGCAGTGCTAGAGACCGAGCGGGCGCGAACACCGGGGAGCTGTTTTTT.

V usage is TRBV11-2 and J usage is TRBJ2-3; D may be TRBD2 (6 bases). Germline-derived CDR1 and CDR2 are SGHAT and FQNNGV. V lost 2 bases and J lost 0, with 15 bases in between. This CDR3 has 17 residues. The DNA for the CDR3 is TGTGCCAGCAGCTTATTGACCTTAGCGGTTAGCACAGATACGCAGTATTTT. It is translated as CASSLLTLAVSTDTQYF.

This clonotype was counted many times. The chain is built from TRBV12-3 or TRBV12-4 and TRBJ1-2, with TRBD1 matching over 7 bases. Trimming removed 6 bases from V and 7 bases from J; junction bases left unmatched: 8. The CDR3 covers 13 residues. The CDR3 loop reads CASSPKGAGGYTF. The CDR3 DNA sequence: TGTGCCAGCAGCCCGAAGGGGGCGGGTGGCTACACCTTC.

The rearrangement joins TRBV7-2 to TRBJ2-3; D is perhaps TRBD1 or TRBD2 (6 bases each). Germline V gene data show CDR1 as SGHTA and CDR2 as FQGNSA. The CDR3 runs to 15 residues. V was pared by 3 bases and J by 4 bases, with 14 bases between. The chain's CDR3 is CASSFRVRGADTQYF. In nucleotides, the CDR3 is TGTGCCAGCAGCTTTAGAGTAAGGGGGGCAGATACGCAGTATTTT.

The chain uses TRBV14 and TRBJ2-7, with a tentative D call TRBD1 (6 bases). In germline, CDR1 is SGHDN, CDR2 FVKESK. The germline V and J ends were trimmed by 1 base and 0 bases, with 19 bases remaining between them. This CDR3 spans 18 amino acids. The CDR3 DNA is TGTGCCAGCAGCCAAGGAAATCGCGGACAGCCAGTCTCCTACGAGCAGTACTTC. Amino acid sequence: CASSQGNRGQPVSYEQYF.

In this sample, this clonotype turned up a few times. The CDR3 DNA sequence: TGTGCCAGCAGCTCTGGAGGGTGGGACACCGGGGAGCTGTTTTTT. Translated: CASSSGGWDTGELFF. This sequence joins TRBV7-9 and TRBJ2-2; D might be TRBD2 (6 bases). V gave up 4 bases and J gave up 3 bases, with 12 bases separating them. CDR3 size: 15 residues. Germline CDR1 is SEHNR and CDR2 is FQNEAQ (reference sequence).

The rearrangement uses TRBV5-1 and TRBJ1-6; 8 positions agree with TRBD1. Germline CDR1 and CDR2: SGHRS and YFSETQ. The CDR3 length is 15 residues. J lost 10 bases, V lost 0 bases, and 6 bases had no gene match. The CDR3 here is CASSLERTGNSPLHF. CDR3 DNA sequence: TGCGCCAGCAGCTTGGAGAGGACAGGGAACTCACCCCTCCACTTT.

CDR3 in DNA: TGCGCCAGTTCCCTGCTGGAGGCCGGGGAGCTGTTTTTT. Translation gives CASSLLEAGELFF. The chain recombines TRBV10-1 with TRBJ2-2, with D tentatively TRBD2 (5 bases). The V end was cut by 9 bases, the J end by 6 bases, with 14 bases between. The germline V gene has CDR1 WNHNN and CDR2 SYGVQD (reference sequence). The CDR3 loop spans 13 amino acids.

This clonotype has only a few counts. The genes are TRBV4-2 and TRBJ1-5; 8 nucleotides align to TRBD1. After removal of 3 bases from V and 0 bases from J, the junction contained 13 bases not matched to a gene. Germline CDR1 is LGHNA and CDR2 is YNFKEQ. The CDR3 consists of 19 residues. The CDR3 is CASSHQGATGTLSNQPQHF. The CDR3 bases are TGTGCCAGCAGCCATCAGGGGGCCACCGGGACTCTTAGCAATCAGCCCCAGCATTTT.

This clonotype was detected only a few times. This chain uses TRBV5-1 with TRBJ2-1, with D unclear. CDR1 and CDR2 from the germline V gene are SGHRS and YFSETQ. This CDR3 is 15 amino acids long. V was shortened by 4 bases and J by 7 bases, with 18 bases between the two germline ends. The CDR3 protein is CASSLRNLQGNEQFF. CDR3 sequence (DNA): TGCGCCAGCAGCCTCCGGAACCTCCAAGGAAATGAGCAGTTCTTC.

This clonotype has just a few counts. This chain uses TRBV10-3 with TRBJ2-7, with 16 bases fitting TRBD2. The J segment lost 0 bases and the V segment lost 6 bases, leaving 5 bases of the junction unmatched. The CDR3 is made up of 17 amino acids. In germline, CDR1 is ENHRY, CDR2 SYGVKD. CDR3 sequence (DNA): TGTGCCATCAGGGGGACTAGCGGGGGGGACAGCTCCTACGAGCAGTACTTC. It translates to CAIRGTSGGDSSYEQYF.

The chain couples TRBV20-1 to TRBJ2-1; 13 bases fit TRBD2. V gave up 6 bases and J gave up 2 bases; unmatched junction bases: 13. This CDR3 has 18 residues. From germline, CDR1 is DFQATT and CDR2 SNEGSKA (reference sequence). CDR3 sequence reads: CSAPGTSGEPITYNEQFF. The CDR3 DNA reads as TGCAGTGCGCCCGGGACTAGCGGGGAGCCCATTACCTACAATGAGCAGTTCTTC.

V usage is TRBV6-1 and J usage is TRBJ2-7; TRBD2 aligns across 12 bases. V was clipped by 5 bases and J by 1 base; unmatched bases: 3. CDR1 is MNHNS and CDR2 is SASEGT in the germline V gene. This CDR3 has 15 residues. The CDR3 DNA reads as TGTGCCAGCAGTACACTAGCGGGAGGTTCCTACGAGCAGTACTTC. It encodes CASSTLAGGSYEQYF.

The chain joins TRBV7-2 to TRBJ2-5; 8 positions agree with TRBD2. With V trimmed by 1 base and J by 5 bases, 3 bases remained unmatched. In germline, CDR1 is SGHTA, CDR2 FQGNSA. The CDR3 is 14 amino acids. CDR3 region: CASSLVRGGETQYF. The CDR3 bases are TGTGCCAGCAGCTTAGTTCGGGGGGGGGAGACCCAGTACTTC.

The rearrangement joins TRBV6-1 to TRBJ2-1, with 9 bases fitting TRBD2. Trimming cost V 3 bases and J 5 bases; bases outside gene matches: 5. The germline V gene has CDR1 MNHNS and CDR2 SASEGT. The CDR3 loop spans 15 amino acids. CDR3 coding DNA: TGTGCCAGCAGTGAGCGGGGGGGAGGGGACAATGAGCAGTTCTTC. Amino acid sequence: CASSERGGGDNEQFF.

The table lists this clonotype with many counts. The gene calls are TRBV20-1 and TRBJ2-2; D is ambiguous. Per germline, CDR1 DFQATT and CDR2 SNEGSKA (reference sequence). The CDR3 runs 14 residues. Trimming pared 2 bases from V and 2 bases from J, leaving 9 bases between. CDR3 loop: CSARPGQNTGELFF. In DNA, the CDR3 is TGCAGTGCTAGACCGGGCCAAAACACCGGGGAGCTGTTTTTT.

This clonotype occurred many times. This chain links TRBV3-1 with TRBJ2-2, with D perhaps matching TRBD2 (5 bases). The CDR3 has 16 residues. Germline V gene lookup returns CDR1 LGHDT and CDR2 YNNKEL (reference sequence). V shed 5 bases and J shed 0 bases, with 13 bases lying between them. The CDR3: CASSSSGPANTGELFF. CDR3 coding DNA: TGTGCCAGCAGCTCAAGCGGCCCCGCGAACACCGGGGAGCTGTTTTTT.

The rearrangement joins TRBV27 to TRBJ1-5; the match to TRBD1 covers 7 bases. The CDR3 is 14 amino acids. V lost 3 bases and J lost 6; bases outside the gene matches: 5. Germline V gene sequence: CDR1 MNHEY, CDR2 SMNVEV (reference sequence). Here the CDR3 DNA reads TGTGCCAGCAGTTTGTCAGGGGGACTTCAGCCCCAGCATTTT. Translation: CASSLSGGLQPQHF.

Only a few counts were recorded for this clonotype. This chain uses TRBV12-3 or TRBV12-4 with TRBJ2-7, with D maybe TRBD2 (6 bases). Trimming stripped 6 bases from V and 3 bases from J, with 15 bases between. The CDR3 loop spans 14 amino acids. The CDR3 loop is CASRPGLENYEQYF. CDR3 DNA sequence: TGTGCCAGCAGACCGGGACTGGAGAACTACGAGCAGTACTTC.

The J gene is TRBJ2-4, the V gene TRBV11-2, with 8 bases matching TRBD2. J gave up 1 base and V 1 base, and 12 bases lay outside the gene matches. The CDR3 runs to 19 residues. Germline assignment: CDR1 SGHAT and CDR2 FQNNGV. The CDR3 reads CASSLGGGGQVWAKNIQYF. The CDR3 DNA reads TGTGCCAGCAGCTTAGGTGGCGGGGGGCAGGTTTGGGCCAAAAACATTCAGTACTTC. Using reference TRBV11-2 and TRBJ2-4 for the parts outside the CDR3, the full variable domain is EAGVAQSPRYKIIEKRQSVAFWCNPISGHATLYWYQQILGQGPKLLIQFQNNGVVDDSQLPKDRFSAERLKGVDSTLKIQPAKLEDSAVYLCASSLGGGGQVWAKNIQYFGAGTRLSVL.

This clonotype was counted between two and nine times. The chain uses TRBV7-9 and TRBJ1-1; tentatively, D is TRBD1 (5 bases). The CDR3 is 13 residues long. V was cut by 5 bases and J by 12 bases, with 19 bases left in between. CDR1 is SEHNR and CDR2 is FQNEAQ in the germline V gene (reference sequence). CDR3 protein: CASSTHVSGRTFF. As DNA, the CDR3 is TGTGCCAGCAGCACCCATGTCTCAGGGCGGACTTTCTTT.

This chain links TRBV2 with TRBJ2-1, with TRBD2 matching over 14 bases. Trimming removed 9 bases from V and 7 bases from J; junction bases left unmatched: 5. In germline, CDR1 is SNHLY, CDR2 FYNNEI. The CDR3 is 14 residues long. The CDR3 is CARGWTSGGNEQFF. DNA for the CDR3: TGTGCCAGGGGATGGACTAGCGGGGGGAATGAGCAGTTCTTC. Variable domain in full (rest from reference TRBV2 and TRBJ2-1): EPEVTQTPSHQVTQMGQEVILRCVPISNHLYFYWYRQILGQKVEFLVSFYNNEISEKSEIFDDQFSVERPDGSNFTLKIRSTKLEDSAMYFCARGWTSGGNEQFFGPGTRLTVL.

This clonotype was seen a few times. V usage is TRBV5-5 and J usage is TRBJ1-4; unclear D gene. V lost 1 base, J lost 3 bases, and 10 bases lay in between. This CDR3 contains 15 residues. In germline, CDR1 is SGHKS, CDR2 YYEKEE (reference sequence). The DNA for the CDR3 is TGTGCCAGCAGCTTGTATCTAGGACCTAATGAAAAACTGTTTTTT. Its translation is CASSLYLGPNEKLFF.

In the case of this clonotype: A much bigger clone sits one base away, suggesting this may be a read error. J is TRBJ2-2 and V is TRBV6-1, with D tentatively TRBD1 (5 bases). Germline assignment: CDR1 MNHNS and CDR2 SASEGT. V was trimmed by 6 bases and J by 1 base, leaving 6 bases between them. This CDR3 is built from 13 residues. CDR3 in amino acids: CASRTVNTGELFF. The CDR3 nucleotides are TGTGCCAGCAGGACAGTGAACACCGGGGAGCTGTTTTTT.

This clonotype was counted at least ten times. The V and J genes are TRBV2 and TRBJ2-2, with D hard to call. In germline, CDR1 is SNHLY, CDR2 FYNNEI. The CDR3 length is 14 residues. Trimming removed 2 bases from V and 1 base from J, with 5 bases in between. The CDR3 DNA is TGTGCCAGCAGTGAATTGTGGAACACCGGGGAGCTGTTTTTT. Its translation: CASSELWNTGELFF.

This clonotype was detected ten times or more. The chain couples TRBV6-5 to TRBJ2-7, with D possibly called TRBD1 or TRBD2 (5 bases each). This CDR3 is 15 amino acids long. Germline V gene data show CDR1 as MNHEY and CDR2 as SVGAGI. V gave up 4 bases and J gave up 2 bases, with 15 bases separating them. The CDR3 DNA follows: TGTGCCAGCAGTTCCCTTGGGACCGGGGCCTACGAGCAGTACTTC. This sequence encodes CASSSLGTGAYEQYF.

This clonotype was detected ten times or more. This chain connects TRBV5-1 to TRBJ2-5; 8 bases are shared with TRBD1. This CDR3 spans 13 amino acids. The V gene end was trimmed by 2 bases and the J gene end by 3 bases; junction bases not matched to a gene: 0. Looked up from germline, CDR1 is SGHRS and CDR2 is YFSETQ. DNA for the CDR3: TGCGCCAGCAGCTTACAGGGGGAAGAGACCCAGTACTTC. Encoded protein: CASSLQGEETQYF.

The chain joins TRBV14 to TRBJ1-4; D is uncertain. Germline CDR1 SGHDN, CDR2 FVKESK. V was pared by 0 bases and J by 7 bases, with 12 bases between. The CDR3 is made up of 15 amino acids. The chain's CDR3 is CASSQERGRGEKLFF. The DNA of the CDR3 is TGTGCCAGCAGCCAAGAACGGGGTCGCGGTGAAAAACTGTTTTTT.